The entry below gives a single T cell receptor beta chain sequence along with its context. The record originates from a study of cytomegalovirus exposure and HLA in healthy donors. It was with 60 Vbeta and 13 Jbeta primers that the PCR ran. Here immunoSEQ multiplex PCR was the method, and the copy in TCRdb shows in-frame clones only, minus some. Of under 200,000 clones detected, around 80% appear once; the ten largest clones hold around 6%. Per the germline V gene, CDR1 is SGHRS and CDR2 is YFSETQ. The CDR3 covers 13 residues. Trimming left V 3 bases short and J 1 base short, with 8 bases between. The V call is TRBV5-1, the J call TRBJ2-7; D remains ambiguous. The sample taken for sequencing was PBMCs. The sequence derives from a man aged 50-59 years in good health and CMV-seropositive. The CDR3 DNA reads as TGCGCCAGCAGCTCAACTAATTCCTACGAGCAGTACTTC. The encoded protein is CASSSTNSYEQYF.